This T cell receptor (beta chain) emerged from a study of T cell responses to AZD1222 COVID-19 vaccine. Findings of the study overall: Every sample of the repertoires postdated the peak T cell response.

V lost 1 base and J 2 bases, leaving 6 bases between the germline ends. Germline V lookup: CDR1 LNHDA, CDR2 SQIVND (reference sequence). This CDR3 comprises 14 residues. The assay was immunoSEQ multiplex PCR, and TCRdb's table has in-frame clones only and misses some. This sample has some 190,000 clones, with 80% to 90% found just once. With regard to this clone: Its cognate antigen is unknown.

The source is an adult in good health. The material was peripheral blood, obtained on day 0 of AZD1222 vaccination. This chain links TRBV19 with TRBJ2-1; D not certain. CDR3 DNA: TGTGCCAGTAGTATAGGGTTCCCCTACAATGAGCAGTTCTTC. Amino acids: CASSIGFPYNEQFF.